Each of the 29 T cell receptor beta chains below was sequenced from the same sample in a study of graft-versus-host responses after intestinal transplantation (dated by TCRdb to the early 2020s). The library was prepared using the immunoSEQ multiplex PCR assay. The immuneACCESS repertoire file appears here via TCRdb, limited to in-frame rearrangements. These files lack a portion of the clones; in checked studies, under half of the deficit traces to unresolved V genes, and the cause of the others is not known. Counted in this sample were about 110,000 clones; approximately 90% of them appeared once. Together, the top ten hold 0.2% to 0.25% of the sample. What the time point label conveys for this sample: cells obtained before transplantation from donor or recipient. These receptors have no known antigen. This material consisted of unstimulated CD4+ T cells sorted from spleen or lymph node cells, taken before transplant. The origin of the receptors is a human donor who was the organ donor for an intestinal transplant.

The chain couples TRBV5-4 to TRBJ2-1; TRBD1 agrees at 11 bases. Germline V lookup: CDR1 SGHNT, CDR2 YYREEE (reference sequence). V was pared by 4 bases and J by 1 base, with 1 base of the junction left unmatched. The CDR3 spans 15 residues. CDR3: CASSRDRGSYNEQFF. Written as DNA, the CDR3 is TGTGCCAGCAGCCGGGACAGGGGGTCCTACAATGAGCAGTTCTTC.

The chain recombines TRBV5-5 with TRBJ2-1, with a weak D call TRBD2 (5 bases). V shed 2 bases and J shed 0 bases, with 6 bases lying between them. The CDR3 covers 14 residues. Per germline, CDR1 SGHKS and CDR2 YYEKEE (reference sequence). The DNA for the CDR3 is TGTGCCAGCAGCTTACTAGTCTCCTACAATGAGCAGTTCTTC. Its translation is CASSLLVSYNEQFF.

The V call is TRBV19, the J call TRBJ2-7; the match to TRBD2 covers 9 bases. This CDR3 is 15 amino acids long. Trimming cost V 1 base and J 4 bases; bases outside gene matches: 5. CDR1 and CDR2 from the germline V gene are LNHDA and SQIVND (reference sequence). The CDR3 coding sequence is TGTGCCAGTAGTATAGGGGCTAGCGGGACTTACGAGCAGTACTTC. It translates to CASSIGASGTYEQYF. The whole variable domain, filled in from reference TRBV19 and TRBJ2-7, reads DGGITQSPKYLFRKEGQNVTLSCEQNLNHDAMYWYRQDPGQGLRLIYYSQIVNDFQKGDIAEGYSVSREKKESFPLTVTSAQKNPTAFYLCASSIGASGTYEQYFGPGTRLTVT.

V is TRBV7-2 and J is TRBJ1-3; 11 nucleotides line up with TRBD1. Unmatched junction bases numbered 1, after V lost 3 bases and J lost 0 bases. Germline V gene lookup returns CDR1 SGHTA and CDR2 FQGNSA. The CDR3 is 16 residues long. CDR3 nucleotide sequence: TGTGCCAGCAGCTTGGACAGGGGGCCCTCTGGAAACACCATATATTTT. Translation gives CASSLDRGPSGNTIYF.

The V gene is TRBV30, the J gene TRBJ1-4, with D perhaps TRBD1 (5 bases). Germline CDR1 GTSNPN, CDR2 SVGIG (reference sequence). This CDR3 comprises 13 residues. The ends were cut back, 0 bases at V and 6 bases at J, with 8 bases in the middle. The DNA for the CDR3 is TGTGCCTGGAGTGTCCAGGGATATGAAAAACTGTTTTTT. Translating it yields CAWSVQGYEKLFF.

This clone has a single count. This chain uses TRBV30 with TRBJ1-1; tentative D call: TRBD1 (5 bases). The germline V gene has CDR1 GTSNPN and CDR2 SVGIG (reference sequence). The CDR3 is 15 amino acids. Trimming stripped 3 bases from V and 3 bases from J, with 17 bases between. CDR3 loop: CAWRRGQPGYTEAFF. CDR3 in DNA: TGTGCCTGGAGGCGGGGCCAACCGGGGTACACTGAAGCTTTCTTT.

The gene calls are TRBV6-5 and TRBJ2-5; D unclear. This CDR3 spans 12 amino acids. Trimming took off 8 bases at V and 2 bases at J, with 9 bases between the two ends. The germline CDR1 and CDR2 sequences are MNHEY and SVGAGI. In DNA, the CDR3 is TGTGCCAGCGGGGTTGGGCAAGAGACCCAGTACTTC. Translated: CASGVGQETQYF.

This chain links TRBV10-3 with TRBJ1-1, with D unresolved. The CDR3 is 13 amino acids. Germline V gene lookup returns CDR1 ENHRY and CDR2 SYGVKD. V dropped 6 bases and J dropped 4 bases, with 12 bases sitting between them. CDR3 DNA: TGTGCCATCAGGAAAGAGGGATCCACTGAAGCTTTCTTT. Its protein product is CAIRKEGSTEAFF.

The chain has TRBV2 and TRBJ2-2; weak D call: TRBD1 (5 bases). Germline CDR1 reads SNHLY; CDR2 reads FYNNEI. This CDR3 contains 15 residues. V was trimmed by 1 base and J by 5 bases, leaving 11 bases between them. CDR3 residues: CASSEVGADTGELFF. CDR3 nucleotide sequence: TGTGCCAGCAGTGAAGTAGGGGCGGATACCGGGGAGCTGTTTTTT.

The gene calls are TRBV11-1 and TRBJ2-1; D is possibly TRBD2 (7 bases). With 3 bases removed from V and 0 bases from J, the gap between germline ends came to 15 bases. The CDR3 has 17 amino acids. Germline CDR1 is SGHAT and CDR2 is FQDESV (reference sequence). The CDR3 DNA reads as TGTGCCAGCAGCTTGCGGGGGCGGGGTCTCTCCTACAATGAGCAGTTCTTC. Its protein is CASSLRGRGLSYNEQFF.

The gene calls are TRBV4-2 and TRBJ1-5; tentative D call: TRBD1 (5 bases). Germline-derived CDR1 and CDR2 are LGHNA and YNFKEQ. The germline V and J ends were trimmed by 6 bases and 5 bases, with 14 bases remaining between them. This CDR3 has 14 residues. For the CDR3, the DNA is TGTGCCAGCAGTCAAACAGGTTCCTATCAGCCCCAGCATTTT. This gives the protein CASSQTGSYQPQHF.

With respect to this clone: A read error may produce the germline difference seen at one junction end. Different DNA sequences within this sample yield the same CDR3. V is TRBV6-5 and J is TRBJ1-2; D is unclear. CDR3 length equals 13 residues. Germline CDR1 MNHEY, CDR2 SVGAGI. CDR3 loop: CASSSRANYGYTF. CDR3 nucleotides: TGTGCCAGCAGTTCCCGGGCTAACTATGGCTACACCTTT.

This CDR3 reads CASSRKTGRTGNTIYF. The CDR3 DNA sequence: TGTGCCAGCAGCAGAAAGACAGGGAGGACCGGAAACACCATATATTTT. The J gene is TRBJ1-3, the V gene TRBV5-6; 7 bases line up with TRBD1. The CDR3 contains 16 residues. Germline V gene lookup returns CDR1 SGHDT and CDR2 YYEEEE. With V trimmed by 4 bases and J by 4 bases, 11 bases remained unmatched.

The chain employs TRBV30 and TRBJ1-1; tentatively, D is TRBD1 (5 bases). Trimming stripped 3 bases from V and 5 bases from J, with 10 bases between. CDR1 and CDR2 from the germline V gene are GTSNPN and SVGIG (reference sequence). The length of the CDR3 is 12 residues. The CDR3 spells CAWSQGETEAFF. Here the CDR3 DNA reads TGTGCCTGGAGCCAGGGCGAAACTGAAGCTTTCTTT.

The genes are TRBV6-1 and TRBJ2-1; D is unclear. Germline V gene lookup returns CDR1 MNHNS and CDR2 SASEGT. The V and J ends lost 10 bases and 0 bases respectively, with 10 bases between them. The CDR3 is made up of 13 amino acids. CDR3 sequence reads: CATRKSSYNEQFF. The CDR3 nucleotides are TGTGCCACAAGGAAGAGCTCCTACAATGAGCAGTTCTTC.

This chain links TRBV11-3 with TRBJ2-3; D might be TRBD2 (6 bases). The germline V gene encodes CDR1 SGHNT and CDR2 YENEEA. With 1 base removed from V and 1 base from J, the gap between germline ends came to 6 bases. The CDR3 covers 14 residues. Written as DNA, the CDR3 is TGTGCCAGCAGCTTAGCGGGAGGCACAGATACGCAGTATTTT. It codes for CASSLAGGTDTQYF.

The chain combines TRBV25-1 with TRBJ1-2; 12 bases agree with TRBD1. V was pared by 2 bases and J by 5 bases, with 6 bases of the junction left unmatched. This CDR3 is 16 amino acids long. Germline CDR1 and CDR2: MGHDK and SYGVNS. CDR3 in amino acids: CASSEEGTGGLYGYTF. CDR3 bases: TGTGCCAGCAGTGAAGAGGGGACAGGGGGCCTGTATGGCTACACCTTC.

The count of this clone is one. The chain combines TRBV6-1 with TRBJ2-1; the match to TRBD1 covers 7 bases. The CDR3 totals 14 residues. With V trimmed by 8 bases and J by 2 bases, 6 bases remained unmatched. Germline V CDR1 and CDR2: MNHNS, SASEGT. The CDR3 DNA reads as TGTGCCAGCGGCCAACAGGGGCCCTACAATGAGCAGTTCTTC. Its protein is CASGQQGPYNEQFF.

The rearrangement uses TRBV12-5 and TRBJ1-2; the match to TRBD1 covers 9 bases. The CDR3 covers 20 residues. V dropped 0 bases and J dropped 4; count of bases not matched to a gene: 18. CDR1 is LGHNT, CDR2 FRNRAP, per germline. In DNA form, the CDR3 reads TGTGCTAGTGGTTTGGTACCTGCTGGACAGGGGCAATTAGTCGGCTATGGCTACACCTTC. It codes for CASGLVPAGQGQLVGYGYTF.

The genes are TRBV20-1 and TRBJ2-1; D remains ambiguous. This CDR3 is built from 10 residues. Deletions cut 0 bases from V and 9 bases from J, with 3 bases between. Germline CDR1 reads DFQATT; CDR2 reads SNEGSKA (reference sequence). In DNA, the CDR3 is TGCAGTGCTAGAGATCGTGAGCAGTTCTTC. It specifies CSARDREQFF.

V and J are TRBV5-6 and TRBJ1-4; no clear D. CDR1 is SGHDT and CDR2 is YYEEEE in the germline V gene. This CDR3 comprises 15 residues. The V end lost 4 bases, the J end lost 6 bases, and 16 bases lay between the germline ends. In nucleotides, the CDR3 is TGTGCCAGCAGCGGAAGACGCCGCGGGGATGAAAAACTGTTTTTT. Its translation: CASSGRRRGDEKLFF.

CDR3 in DNA: TGCAGCGCAAGGGTTAGGCAGGGCAGCAATCAGCCCCAGCATTTT. Residues: CSARVRQGSNQPQHF. V usage is TRBV29-1 and J usage is TRBJ1-5, with D possibly TRBD1 on 5 matching bases. V was pared by 7 bases and J by 1 base, with 17 bases between. The CDR3 extends over 15 amino acids. CDR1 and CDR2 (germline): SQVTM, ANQGSEA.

The rearrangement uses TRBV6-7 and TRBJ2-3; 12 bases fit TRBD2. TRBV6-7 is flagged as an ORF with uncertain function. J lost 1 base, V lost 10 bases, and 15 bases had no gene match. This CDR3 has 18 residues. The CDR3 is CAIPSGTSGSPRTDTQYF. The DNA for the CDR3 is TGTGCCATCCCGTCCGGGACTAGCGGGTCCCCCCGCACAGATACGCAGTATTTT.

J is TRBJ2-3 and V is TRBV28; 9 bases fit TRBD2. Unmatched junction bases numbered 18, after V lost 4 bases and J lost 4 bases. This CDR3 region has 19 residues. Germline V gene lookup returns CDR1 MDHEN and CDR2 SYDVKM. The CDR3 coding sequence is TGTGCCAGCAGTTCCCCCGCAAGGCGGGAGGGTCTCCGTCCAGATACGCAGTATTTT. Amino acid sequence: CASSSPARREGLRPDTQYF.

The rearrangement joins TRBV14 to TRBJ2-6; D not resolved. Trimming took 2 bases from V and 4 from J, leaving 6 bases between them. Per the germline V gene, CDR1 is SGHDN and CDR2 is FVKESK. The CDR3 has 14 residues. The CDR3 DNA reads TGTGCCAGCAGCCAACCAAGGGGGGCCAACGTCCTGACTTTC. Amino acid sequence: CASSQPRGANVLTF.

The chain links TRBV5-1 to TRBJ2-1, with a weak D call TRBD2 (6 bases). The CDR3 is 17 residues long. Germline V CDR1 and CDR2: SGHRS, YFSETQ. Trimming stripped 4 bases from V and 3 bases from J, with 20 bases between. The CDR3 reads CASSLVSPSGYYNEQFF. The CDR3 DNA is TGCGCCAGCAGCCTAGTAAGTCCAAGCGGGTACTACAATGAGCAGTTCTTC.

The J gene is TRBJ2-7, the V gene TRBV27, with 11 bases aligning to TRBD2. The CDR3 has 15 residues. Germline-derived CDR1 and CDR2 are MNHEY and SMNVEV (reference sequence). Losses at the gene ends were 6 bases for V and 8 bases for J; bases not matched to a gene: 12. CDR3 region: CASSRSGTSGEKQYF. The CDR3 region has the DNA TGTGCCAGCAGCCGCTCCGGGACTAGCGGAGAAAAGCAGTACTTC.

The chain uses TRBV7-2 and TRBJ2-1; D is perhaps TRBD2 (5 bases). Germline CDR1 reads SGHTA; CDR2 reads FQGNSA. The CDR3 runs to 14 residues. The V end lost 0 bases, the J end lost 5 bases, and 8 bases lay between the germline ends. The CDR3 loop is CASSLARDNNEQFF. The CDR3 DNA reads as TGTGCCAGCAGCTTAGCTCGGGATAACAATGAGCAGTTCTTC.

The chain combines TRBV7-9 with TRBJ1-4, with D possibly being TRBD1 (5 bases). V was trimmed by 4 bases and J by 4 bases, leaving 10 bases between them. CDR3 length: 14 amino acids. Germline CDR1 reads SEHNR; CDR2 reads FQNEAQ (reference sequence). The CDR3 DNA reads TGTGCCAGCAGCTCGTCCCAGGGTAATGAAAAACTGTTTTTT. Its protein product is CASSSSQGNEKLFF. Filled out from reference TRBV7-9 and TRBJ1-4, the complete variable domain reads DTGVSQNPRHKITKRGQNVTFRCDPISEHNRLYWYRQTLGQGPEFLTYFQNEAQLEKSRLLSDRFSAERPKGSFSTLEIQRTEQGDSAMYLCASSSSQGNEKLFFGSGTQLSVL.